These T cell receptor beta chains were read from a single sample in a study of vaccination and CD4 T cells after COVID-19. TCRdb re-derived calls from the PCR reads in MiXCR, one entry per CDR3 protein. The sample lists approximately 15,000 distinct CDR3 sequences, more than 45% occurring once. These receptors' antigens are unknown. The specimen sequenced was CD4+ T cells from blood, cultured in vitro. Receptors were obtained from a human donor who had recovered from COVID-19. Both conserved end residues are part of each CDR3. A D gene is named only where the DNA matches it firmly. The listing skips clone size in some rows; elsewhere it reads once, few, many or a size class.

TRBV7-2	once	TRBJ1-6	-	CASSLTTVASSPLHF	TGTGCCAGCAGCTTAACCACAGTAGCGTCTTCACCCCTCCACTTT
TRBV19	few	TRBJ1-1	-	CASRVGQPNTEAFF	TGTGCCAGTAGGGTAGGCCAGCCGAACACTGAAGCTTTCTTT
TRBV2	-	TRBJ2-3	-	CASTGRFTDTQYF	TGTGCCAGCACCGGGAGATTCACAGATACGCAGTATTTT
TRBV20-1	-	TRBJ2-7	-	CSARHQTSYEQYF	TGCAGTGCTAGACACCAAACTAGCTACGAGCAGTACTTC
TRBV11-2	-	TRBJ1-6	-	CASSLRADFRRNSPLHF	TGTGCCAGCAGCTTACGGGCGGACTTCAGGAGAAATTCACCCCTCCACTTT
TRBV24-1	few	TRBJ2-2	TRBD1	CATSDYRGTGTTGELFF	TGTGCCACCAGTGATTACCGGGGGACAGGAACAACCGGGGAGCTGTTTTTT
TRBV11-2	-	TRBJ1-1	-	CASSFNRVGEAFF	TGTGCCAGCAGCTTTAACAGGGTTGGTGAAGCTTTCTTT
TRBV12-2	-	TRBJ2-7	-	CASRGRSGSGRSWNEQYF	TGTGCAAGTCGCGGGCGGAGCGGTAGCGGGAGATCTTGGAACGAGCAGTACTTC
TRBV12-5	-	TRBJ1-3	-	CASGRGLSGNTIYF	TGTGCTAGTGGTCGTGGACTCTCCGGAAACACCATATATTTT
TRBV7-2	-	TRBJ2-2	TRBD1	CASSGTGANTGELFF	TGTGCCAGCAGCGGGACAGGAGCGAACACCGGGGAGCTGTTTTTT
TRBV7-2	-	TRBJ1-2	-	CASSLTQGSLYGYTF	TGTGCCAGCAGCCTAACACAGGGCAGCCTCTATGGCTACACCTTC
TRBV7-8	-	TRBJ2-3	-	CASSRAGGWGDTQYF	TGTGCCAGCTCCAGGGCCGGGGGCTGGGGAGATACGCAGTATTTT
TRBV2	-	TRBJ1-2	TRBD1	CASIKGGGDYGYTF	TGTGCCAGCATCAAGGGAGGGGGCGACTATGGCTACACCTTC
TRBV7-2	-	TRBJ2-5	-	CASSQMGNQETQYF	TGTGCCAGCAGCCAGATGGGGAACCAAGAGACCCAGTACTTC
TRBV6-1	few	TRBJ1-1	TRBD1	CASTPGQGAGTEAFF	TGTGCCAGCACTCCGGGGCAGGGGGCAGGCACTGAAGCTTTCTTT
TRBV27	-	TRBJ1-5	TRBD1	CASSGTGVKPQHF	TGTGCCAGCAGCGGGACAGGGGTAAAGCCCCAGCATTTT
TRBV6-1	-	TRBJ2-1	-	CASTPLSDSYNEQFF	TGTGCCAGCACGCCCCTTAGCGACTCCTACAATGAGCAGTTCTTC
TRBV7-9	-	TRBJ1-2	-	CASSLGETTGIKGYTF	TGTGCCAGCAGCTTAGGGGAGACTACAGGGATCAAGGGCTACACCTTC
TRBV28	few	TRBJ1-6	-	CASRLRQSYNSPLHF	TGTGCCAGCAGGTTAAGACAGTCCTATAATTCACCCCTCCACTTT
TRBV28	few	TRBJ1-4	TRBD1	CASSPRGLANEKLFF	TGTGCCAGCAGTCCTAGGGGGCTAGCTAATGAAAAACTGTTTTTT
TRBV6-5	-	TRBJ1-1	-	CASSYSTGGMRWTNTEAFF	TGTGCCAGCAGTTACAGCACAGGAGGGATGAGGTGGACGAACACTGAAGCTTTCTTT
TRBV6-2/TRBV6-3	few	TRBJ1-2	-	CASSYGRGYTF	TGTGCCAGCAGTTACGGACGCGGCTACACCTTC
TRBV4-3	-	TRBJ2-3	TRBD2	CASSQAPAGGTDTQYF	TGCGCCAGCAGCCAAGCACCAGCGGGGGGCACAGATACGCAGTATTTT
TRBV6-1	-	TRBJ1-1	-	CASSEAGATEAFF	TGTGCCAGCAGTGAAGCAGGGGCCACTGAAGCTTTCTTT
TRBV7-2	-	TRBJ1-5	TRBD1	CASSSDRGSRPQHF	TGTGCCAGCAGCTCGGACAGGGGGTCGAGGCCCCAGCATTTT
TRBV27	-	TRBJ2-2	TRBD2	CASSLLLTSAQNTGELFF	TGTGCCAGCAGTTTATTACTTACTAGCGCCCAGAACACCGGGGAGCTGTTTTTT
TRBV4-2	once	TRBJ2-7	-	CASSQMQGPTYEQYF	TGTGCCAGCAGCCAAATGCAGGGCCCTACCTACGAGCAGTACTTC
TRBV5-4	-	TRBJ1-2	TRBD1	CASSLDTGVANYGYTF	TGTGCCAGCAGCTTGGATACAGGGGTCGCTAACTATGGCTACACCTTC
TRBV5-1	-	TRBJ2-2	-	CASSYPRGIGELFF	TGCGCCAGCAGCTACCCACGGGGGATCGGGGAGCTGTTTTTT
TRBV7-9	-	TRBJ2-5	TRBD2	CASSSARTSGSGETQYF	TGTGCCAGCAGCTCCGCGCGGACTAGCGGGAGTGGTGAGACCCAGTACTTC
TRBV19	few	TRBJ1-2	-	CASSIPGVGGYGYTF	TGTGCCAGTAGTATCCCTGGGGTAGGAGGCTATGGCTACACCTTC
TRBV6-5	few	TRBJ2-3	TRBD1	CASSYGPPGQQTDTQYF	TGTGCCAGCAGTTATGGACCGCCGGGACAGCAGACAGATACGCAGTATTTT
TRBV11-3	-	TRBJ2-7	-	CASSLAWGNYEQYF	TGTGCCAGCAGCCTCGCTTGGGGTAACTACGAGCAGTACTTC
TRBV27	few	TRBJ1-1	TRBD1	CASSRRTGGTSEAFF	TGTGCCAGCAGCCGACGGACAGGGGGCACATCTGAAGCTTTCTTT
TRBV6-2/TRBV6-3	-	TRBJ2-3	TRBD1	CASSSGQGRTDTQYF	TGTGCCAGCAGTTCAGGACAGGGGCGCACAGATACGCAGTATTTT
TRBV27	-	TRBJ2-7	TRBD2	CASSLFSGGAREQYF	TGTGCCAGCAGTTTATTCAGCGGGGGGGCCCGCGAGCAGTACTTC
TRBV6-1	large	TRBJ1-2	TRBD1	CASSTEQGRFGYTF	TGTGCCAGCAGTACCGAACAGGGGAGGTTCGGCTACACCTTC
TRBV4-1	-	TRBJ2-3	-	CASSQEVGTTDTQYF	TGCGCCAGCAGCCAAGAAGTAGGAACCACAGATACGCAGTATTTT
TRBV2	once	TRBJ2-5	-	CASSEGRETQYF	TGTGCCAGCAGTGAGGGTAGGGAGACCCAGTACTTC
TRBV11-3	-	TRBJ1-2	-	CASSWTEGYGYTF	TGTGCCAGCAGTTGGACGGAGGGTTATGGCTACACCTTC
TRBV11-2	few	TRBJ2-3	-	CASSLFAGSTDTQYF	TGTGCCAGCAGCTTATTTGCGGGGTCCACAGATACGCAGTATTTT
TRBV7-2	few	TRBJ2-3	-	CASSLGGSDTQYF	TGTGCCAGCAGCTTAGGAGGATCAGATACGCAGTATTTT
TRBV28	-	TRBJ1-2	TRBD1	CASSLFHLGQGRGYTF	TGTGCCAGCAGTTTATTTCATTTGGGACAGGGGAGGGGCTACACCTTC
TRBV5-1	-	TRBJ1-2	-	CASSLEGSSNYGYTF	TGCGCCAGCAGCTTGGAAGGGTCTTCTAACTATGGCTACACCTTC
TRBV6-1	-	TRBJ2-1	TRBD1	CASSRQGNEQFF	TGTGCCAGCAGCCGACAGGGAAATGAGCAGTTCTTC
TRBV20-1	-	TRBJ1-5	-	CSARRSNQPQHF	TGCAGTGCTAGGCGGAGCAATCAGCCCCAGCATTTT
TRBV18	medium-sized	TRBJ1-2	-	CASSPNHGAYGYTF	TGTGCCAGCTCACCAAACCACGGAGCCTATGGCTACACCTTC
TRBV5-4	-	TRBJ2-5	-	CASSPRPGGETQYF	TGTGCCAGCAGCCCCCGACCTGGCGGGGAGACCCAGTACTTC
TRBV6-2/TRBV6-3	-	TRBJ2-5	-	CASSYLPQSDQYF	TGTGCCAGCAGTTATCTTCCACAGTCCGACCAGTACTTC
TRBV20-1	few	TRBJ2-7	TRBD1	CSARAPGQGSYEQYF	TGCAGTGCTAGAGCGCCGGGACAGGGGAGCTACGAGCAGTACTTC
TRBV20-1	-	TRBJ2-7	-	CSASSGNYEQYF	TGCAGTGCTAGTTCGGGGAACTACGAGCAGTACTTC
TRBV6-5	-	TRBJ1-2	-	CASSYVSGINYGYTF	TGTGCCAGCAGTTACGTCTCGGGGATTAACTATGGCTACACCTTC
TRBV7-8	-	TRBJ1-1	-	CASSLVGGKGTEAFF	TGTGCCAGCAGCTTAGTAGGGGGGAAGGGCACTGAAGCTTTCTTT
TRBV7-2	-	TRBJ1-1	-	CASSLDPFATEAFF	TGTGCCAGCAGCTTAGATCCGTTTGCCACTGAAGCTTTCTTT
TRBV19	-	TRBJ1-5	-	CASSTGAGTNQPQHF	TGTGCCAGTAGTACGGGGGCAGGGACCAATCAGCCCCAGCATTTT